This T cell receptor (beta chain) came from a study of T cell changes during pregnancy in multiple sclerosis. Assay used: immunoSEQ multiplex PCR; TCRdb lists only in-frame clones, some missing. The table includes 100,000 or so clones, approximately 91% detected once. Looked up from germline, CDR1 is MDHEN and CDR2 is SYDVKM. Trimming took 6 bases from V and 5 from J; bases not matched to a gene: 11. The CDR3 length is 16 residues. The chain uses TRBV28 and TRBJ2-7, with 12 bases lining up with TRBD2. The sequence was obtained from a female donor with multiple sclerosis, enrolled in a pregnancy study. Sequenced material: peripheral blood, taken in the second trimester of pregnancy. CDR3 nucleotide sequence: TGTGCCAGCAGGCCCGGACTAGCGGGGATCAACAACGAGCAGTACTTC. Translating it yields CASRPGLAGINNEQYF.